These 27 T cell receptor beta chains were all obtained from the same sample, sequenced in a study of blood T cell repertoires in COVID-19. The table came from immunoSEQ multiplex PCR; TCRdb's copy has only in-frame clones and leaves some out. The repertoire holds fewer than 150,000 clones, with approximately 88% as singletons. Source material: peripheral blood. These receptors were taken from a human donor in a cohort sampled during active COVID-19.

The chain recombines TRBV2 with TRBJ2-7, with 11 positions matching TRBD1. V lost 7 bases and J lost 3; bases outside the gene matches: 5. The CDR3 spans 14 residues. Per germline, CDR1 SNHLY and CDR2 FYNNEI. As DNA, the CDR3 is TGTGCCAGCACCATGGACAGGGGGCTCTACGAGCAGTACTTC. It encodes CASTMDRGLYEQYF.

The CDR3, as DNA: TGTGCCAGCAGCTTAGACAGGGTCACTAATGAAAAACTGTTTTTT. Translated, it gives CASSLDRVTNEKLFF. J is TRBJ1-4 and V is TRBV7-8; TRBD1 is a possible D gene (6 bases). V dropped 1 base and J dropped 2 bases, with 8 bases sitting between them. This CDR3 spans 15 amino acids. Germline V lookup: CDR1 SGHVS, CDR2 FQNEAQ.

This chain connects TRBV9 to TRBJ2-3; D is possibly TRBD2 (6 bases). Per germline, CDR1 SGDLS and CDR2 YYNGEE. Trimming removed 2 bases at V and 0 bases at J, with 7 bases between. The CDR3 has 14 amino acids. CDR3 sequence: CASSVEGSTDTQYF. In DNA form, the CDR3 reads TGTGCCAGCAGCGTGGAGGGGAGCACAGATACGCAGTATTTT.

V is TRBV5-1 and J is TRBJ1-4, with 8 bases fitting TRBD1. V lost 4 bases to trimming and J lost 6 bases; unmatched junction nucleotides: 8. CDR3 size: 15 residues. Germline CDR1 reads SGHRS; CDR2 reads YFSETQ. As DNA, the CDR3 is TGCGCCAGCAGCCTCACGGGACAGGCGCATGAAAAACTGTTTTTT. Translating it yields CASSLTGQAHEKLFF.

This chain joins TRBV5-6 and TRBJ2-1; tentatively, D is TRBD2 (5 bases). There are 14 residues in the CDR3. Trimming left V 1 base short and J 9 bases short, with 14 bases between. Germline CDR1 is SGHDT and CDR2 is YYEEEE. The CDR3 loop is CASSLTGKIAEQFF. As DNA, the CDR3 is TGTGCCAGCAGCTTGACCGGGAAAATTGCTGAGCAGTTCTTC.

The chain combines TRBV3-1 (or the pseudogene TRBV3-2) with TRBJ2-5, with D possibly TRBD1 on 7 matching bases. Germline CDR1 is LGHDT and CDR2 is YNNKEL (reference sequence). This CDR3 has 13 amino acids. The V end was cut by 10 bases, the J end by 4 bases, with 16 bases between. In nucleotides, the CDR3 is TGTGCCACCCAGGGGGGATTAGGAGAGACCCAGTACTTC. Residues: CATQGGLGETQYF.

The gene calls are TRBV6-5 and TRBJ2-1; D gene unclear. CDR3 length equals 13 residues. Germline V gene sequence: CDR1 MNHEY, CDR2 SVGAGI. The V gene lost 7 bases and the J gene lost 7 bases, with 14 bases spanning the gap. As DNA, the CDR3 is TGTGCCAGCACCTCGGGTCGGCGGAATGAGCAGTTCTTC. Translating it yields CASTSGRRNEQFF.

The chain's CDR3 is CARAGTETFQETQYF. For the CDR3, the DNA is TGTGCCAGGGCGGGGACAGAGACGTTCCAAGAGACCCAGTACTTC. The chain joins TRBV2 to TRBJ2-5, with D maybe TRBD1 (7 bases). CDR1 and CDR2 from the germline V gene are SNHLY and FYNNEI. Between the trimmed V and J ends, which lost 9 bases and 1 base, there was a span of 18 bases. The CDR3 loop spans 15 amino acids.

This chain connects TRBV30 to TRBJ2-3, with 8 positions matching TRBD2. CDR3 size: 15 residues. Germline CDR1 and CDR2: GTSNPN and SVGIG (reference sequence). Trimming took 2 bases from V and 9 from J; bases not matched to a gene: 13. Here the CDR3 reads CAWSFSGTHYNTQYF. Written as DNA, the CDR3 is TGTGCCTGGAGTTTTAGCGGGACCCATTATAACACGCAGTATTTT.

V is TRBV4-1 and J is TRBJ2-3; TRBD2 matches 11 bases. The CDR3 spans 18 residues. The V gene end was trimmed by 1 base and the J gene end by 0 bases; junction bases not matched to a gene: 6. Germline V gene data show CDR1 as MGHRA and CDR2 as YSYEKL. The CDR3 spells CASSQGARLAGSTDTQYF. CDR3 bases: TGCGCCAGCAGCCAAGGAGCGAGACTAGCGGGGAGCACAGATACGCAGTATTTT.

The rearrangement joins TRBV7-2 to TRBJ2-5, with 9 bases fitting TRBD2. Germline values: CDR1 SGHTA, CDR2 FQGNSA. The CDR3 has 18 amino acids. Trimming cost V 1 base and J 2 bases; bases outside gene matches: 11. The CDR3 nucleotides are TGTGCCAGCAGCTTAGGCCCGTCGACTAGCGGATCACAAGAGACCCAGTACTTC. Amino acids: CASSLGPSTSGSQETQYF.

V gene TRBV6-5 combines with J gene TRBJ1-2; 10 nucleotides align to TRBD1. Germline V lookup: CDR1 MNHEY, CDR2 SVGAGI. The V segment lost 5 bases and the J segment 5 bases; nucleotides outside the gene matches: 5. The CDR3 is 14 amino acids. CDR3 protein: CASSTGTGVYGYTF. The DNA of the CDR3 is TGTGCCAGCAGTACCGGGACAGGGGTTTATGGCTACACCTTC.

This clone was seen a few times. DNA for the CDR3: TGTGCCAGCAGTGAAGCATTGACGATTTGGGCTGGGGCTTTCTTT. It translates to CASSEALTIWAGAFF. The rearrangement joins TRBV6-1 to TRBJ1-1, with no clear D. This CDR3 has 15 amino acids. The germline V gene encodes CDR1 MNHNS and CDR2 SASEGT. Between the trimmed V and J ends, which lost 0 bases and 11 bases, there was a span of 19 bases.

V is TRBV4-3 and J is TRBJ1-1; perhaps TRBD1 as D (6 bases). Germline V gene lookup returns CDR1 LGHNA and CDR2 YSLEER. CDR3 size: 17 residues. Trimming stripped 0 bases from V and 2 bases from J, with 16 bases between. CDR3 sequence reads: CASSQETGQLINTEAFF. The DNA for the CDR3 is TGCGCCAGCAGCCAAGAGACTGGACAGCTGATCAACACTGAAGCTTTCTTT.

J is TRBJ2-1 and V is TRBV14; D not resolved. The CDR3 spans 15 residues. Per germline, CDR1 SGHDN and CDR2 FVKESK. Trimming cost V 3 bases and J 2 bases, with 11 bases left between them. In nucleotides, the CDR3 is TGTGCCAGCAGCCACGTTTTAACACCCTACAATGAGCAGTTCTTC. Its protein product is CASSHVLTPYNEQFF.

The J gene is TRBJ2-5, the V gene TRBV18, with D perhaps matching TRBD2 (7 bases). The V and J ends lost 3 bases and 5 bases respectively, with 16 bases between them. The CDR3 length is 15 residues. Germline V lookup: CDR1 KGHSH, CDR2 LQKENI. As DNA, the CDR3 is TGTGCCAGCTCACCCCTCGGGGGGCCAGGGGAGACCCAGTACTTC. It translates to CASSPLGGPGETQYF.

The chain carries TRBV30 and TRBJ1-5, with a tentative D call TRBD1 (6 bases). Trimming took 0 bases from V and 7 from J, leaving 13 bases between them. Per germline, CDR1 GTSNPN and CDR2 SVGIG (reference sequence). This CDR3 is built from 14 residues. CDR3 nucleotide sequence: TGTGCCTGGAGTGTAGGGGGTTTCGGGCAGCCCCAGCATTTT. This codes for CAWSVGGFGQPQHF.

This chain links TRBV7-7 with TRBJ2-2; 11 bases match TRBD1. Germline V gives CDR1 SSHAT, CDR2 FNYEAQ (reference sequence). CDR3 length: 16 residues. The CDR3 loop is CASGQGAIGNTGELFF. In DNA, the CDR3 is TGTGCTAGCGGACAGGGGGCCATCGGGAACACCGGGGAGCTGTTTTTT.

V is TRBV3-1 (or the pseudogene TRBV3-2) and J is TRBJ2-1, with 7 bases matching TRBD2. Germline values: CDR1 LGHDT, CDR2 YNNKEL (reference sequence). CDR3 size: 17 residues. V lost 0 bases to trimming and J lost 4 bases; unmatched junction nucleotides: 9. The CDR3 DNA is TGTGCCAGCAGCCAAGAATCGGGCGGGGGAGTATACAATGAGCAGTTCTTC. This encodes CASSQESGGGVYNEQFF.

The chain carries TRBV2 and TRBJ1-4; D remains unclear. The CDR3 spans 14 residues. The germline V gene encodes CDR1 SNHLY and CDR2 FYNNEI. Trimming shortened V by 5 bases and J by 6 bases, and 13 bases separated the two germline ends. In DNA form, the CDR3 reads TGTGCCAGCAGTATCCAGCAGGAGGATGAAAAACTGTTTTTT. It specifies CASSIQQEDEKLFF.

The chain is built from TRBV9 and TRBJ1-1; the match to TRBD1 covers 9 bases. CDR3 size: 17 residues. The J segment lost 3 bases and the V segment lost 4 bases, leaving 13 bases of the junction unmatched. Germline CDR1 and CDR2: SGDLS and YYNGEE. The CDR3 DNA is TGTGCCAGCAGCAACCCGAGGGACAGGGCCTACGACACTGAAGCTTTCTTT. It yields the protein CASSNPRDRAYDTEAFF.

The chain links TRBV19 to TRBJ1-5; 7 bases line up with TRBD1. This CDR3 region has 15 residues. Germline CDR1 is LNHDA and CDR2 is SQIVND (reference sequence). V lost 2 bases, J lost 5 bases, and 6 bases stayed unmatched. The CDR3, as DNA: TGTGCCAGTAGTATACTGCCCAGGGGGGATCAGCCCCAGCATTTT. Protein sequence: CASSILPRGDQPQHF. The full variable domain, with the rest looked up from reference TRBV19 and TRBJ1-5, is DGGITQSPKYLFRKEGQNVTLSCEQNLNHDAMYWYRQDPGQGLRLIYYSQIVNDFQKGDIAEGYSVSREKKESFPLTVTSAQKNPTAFYLCASSILPRGDQPQHFGDGTRLSIL.

The CDR3 spells CASSATSGGFSSTDTQYF. In nucleotides, the CDR3 is TGTGCCAGCAGTGCGACTAGCGGGGGATTTTCTAGCACAGATACGCAGTATTTT. The V call is TRBV6-1, the J call TRBJ2-3; 12 bases match TRBD2. J was trimmed by 0 bases and V by 4 bases; bases with no gene match: 8. CDR1 and CDR2 (germline): MNHNS, SASEGT. The CDR3 has 18 residues.

V gene TRBV10-3 combines with J gene TRBJ2-2; 8 nucleotides align to TRBD1. CDR3 length equals 14 residues. The V segment lost 9 bases and the J segment 6 bases; nucleotides outside the gene matches: 9. Germline V CDR1 and CDR2: ENHRY, SYGVKD. The CDR3 is CAIRQGAMAGELFF. DNA for the CDR3: TGTGCCATTAGGCAGGGGGCGATGGCCGGGGAGCTGTTTTTT.

The rearrangement links TRBV27 to TRBJ2-2; D call uncertain. Germline CDR1 MNHEY, CDR2 SMNVEV (reference sequence). V was cut by 4 bases and J by 2 bases, with 14 bases left in between. The CDR3 covers 16 residues. This CDR3 is CASSSGLRSNTGELFF. CDR3 nucleotides: TGTGCCAGCAGTTCCGGTCTCAGGTCTAACACCGGGGAGCTGTTTTTT.

The V call is TRBV7-9, the J call TRBJ2-7; TRBD1 aligns across 9 bases. This CDR3 is built from 15 residues. The trim removed 0 bases at V and 5 bases at J, leaving 5 bases unmatched. Germline-derived CDR1 and CDR2 are SEHNR and FQNEAQ (reference sequence). The CDR3 DNA reads as TGTGCCAGCAGCTTAGCGTGGACAGGGGATAACGAGCAGTACTTC. Its protein product is CASSLAWTGDNEQYF.

The V call is TRBV3-1 (or the pseudogene TRBV3-2), the J call TRBJ2-5, with 9 bases fitting TRBD1. Germline CDR1 is LGHDT and CDR2 is YNNKEL (reference sequence). This CDR3 is built from 15 residues. The J segment lost 4 bases and the V segment lost 5 bases, leaving 8 bases of the junction unmatched. CDR3 amino acids: CASSTGTGRIETQYF. The CDR3 DNA sequence: TGTGCCAGCAGCACCGGGACAGGGCGAATAGAGACCCAGTACTTC.